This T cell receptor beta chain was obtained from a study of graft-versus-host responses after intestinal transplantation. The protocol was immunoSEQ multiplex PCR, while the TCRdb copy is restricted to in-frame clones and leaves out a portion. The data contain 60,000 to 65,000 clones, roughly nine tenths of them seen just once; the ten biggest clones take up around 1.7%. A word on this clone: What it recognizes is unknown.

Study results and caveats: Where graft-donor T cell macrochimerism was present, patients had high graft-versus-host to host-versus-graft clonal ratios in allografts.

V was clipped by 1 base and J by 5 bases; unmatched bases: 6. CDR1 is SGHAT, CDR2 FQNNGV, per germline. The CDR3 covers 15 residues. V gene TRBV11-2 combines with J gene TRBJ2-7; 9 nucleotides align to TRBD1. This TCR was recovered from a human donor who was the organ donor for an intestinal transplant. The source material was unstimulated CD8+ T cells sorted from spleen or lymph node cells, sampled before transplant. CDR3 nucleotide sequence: TGTGCCAGCAGCTTAGGGACAGGGGAAAAGAACGAGCAGTACTTC. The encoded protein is CASSLGTGEKNEQYF.